What follows are 6 T cell receptor beta chains derived from one specimen sequenced in a study of cytomegalovirus exposure and HLA in healthy donors. PCR primers comprised 60 Vbeta and 13 Jbeta primers. This table comes from immunoSEQ multiplex PCR, and its TCRdb copy is limited to in-frame clones, with some not included. There are 150,000 or so clones in the sample; 75% occur only once, and about 7.6% lies in the top ten. Sequences were obtained from PBMCs. Receptor source: a woman aged 40 to 49 in good health and CMV-seropositive.

The rearrangement links TRBV5-1 to TRBJ2-7; D may be TRBD2 (7 bases). The CDR3 length is 16 residues. V was pared by 4 bases and J by 7 bases, with 24 bases between. CDR1 and CDR2 (germline): SGHRS, YFSETQ. In DNA form, the CDR3 reads TGCGCCAGCAGCGCTGACGGGGGGCGCGTGGAGTCTGAGCAGTACTTC. Translated, it gives CASSADGGRVESEQYF.

In DNA form, the CDR3 reads TGTGCCAGCAGTTTAGCGGGAGTTAATACGCAGTATTTT. Encoded protein: CASSLAGVNTQYF. V and J are TRBV2 and TRBJ2-3; 9 bases fit TRBD2. The CDR3 covers 13 residues. J gave up 7 bases and V 5 bases, and 4 bases lay outside the gene matches. CDR1 is SNHLY and CDR2 is FYNNEI in the germline V gene. The whole variable domain, remainder taken from reference TRBV2 and TRBJ2-3, is EPEVTQTPSHQVTQMGQEVILRCVPISNHLYFYWYRQILGQKVEFLVSFYNNEISEKSEIFDDQFSVERPDGSNFTLKIRSTKLEDSAMYFCASSLAGVNTQYFGPGTRLTVL.

The table lists this clone with a few counts. The genes are TRBV9 and TRBJ2-2; 8 nucleotides match TRBD2. Germline loops: CDR1 SGDLS, CDR2 YYNGEE. This CDR3 is 16 amino acids long. J was trimmed by 7 bases and V by 0 bases; bases with no gene match: 8. In nucleotides, the CDR3 is TGTGCCAGCAGCGTAGTGAGCGGGAGTAATATCGGGGAGCTGTTTTTT. Encoded protein: CASSVVSGSNIGELFF.

The chain recombines TRBV29-1 with TRBJ2-5; 9 bases are a match to TRBD1. From germline, CDR1 is SQVTM and CDR2 ANQGSEA. This CDR3 is 12 amino acids long. V shed 7 bases, J shed 3 bases, and the junction held 3 bases outside the gene matches. The CDR3 coding sequence is TGCAGCGGAGGGGACAGGGAAGAGACCCAGTACTTC. This translates into CSGGDREETQYF. Supplemented by reference TRBV29-1 and TRBJ2-5, the full variable domain reads SAVISQKPSRDICQRGTSLTIQCQVDSQVTMMFWYRQQPGQSLTLIATANQGSEATYESGFVIDKFPISRPNLTFSTLTVSNMSPEDSSIYLCSGGDREETQYFGPGTRLLVL.

The chain employs TRBV19 and TRBJ2-3, with D maybe TRBD2 (5 bases). CDR3 size: 11 residues. Germline V gives CDR1 LNHDA, CDR2 SQIVND (reference sequence). V was cut by 7 bases and J by 10 bases, with 12 bases left in between. The CDR3 region is CASKGVQSQYF. The CDR3 bases are TGTGCCAGTAAGGGAGTACAGTCGCAGTATTTT.

V and J are TRBV27 and TRBJ2-2; D unresolved. This CDR3 spans 12 amino acids. V gave up 4 bases and J gave up 6 bases, with 6 bases separating them. Germline V gives CDR1 MNHEY, CDR2 SMNVEV (reference sequence). The CDR3 coding sequence is TGTGCCAGCAGTTCCTTGTCCGGGGAGCTGTTTTTT. Encoded protein: CASSSLSGELFF.